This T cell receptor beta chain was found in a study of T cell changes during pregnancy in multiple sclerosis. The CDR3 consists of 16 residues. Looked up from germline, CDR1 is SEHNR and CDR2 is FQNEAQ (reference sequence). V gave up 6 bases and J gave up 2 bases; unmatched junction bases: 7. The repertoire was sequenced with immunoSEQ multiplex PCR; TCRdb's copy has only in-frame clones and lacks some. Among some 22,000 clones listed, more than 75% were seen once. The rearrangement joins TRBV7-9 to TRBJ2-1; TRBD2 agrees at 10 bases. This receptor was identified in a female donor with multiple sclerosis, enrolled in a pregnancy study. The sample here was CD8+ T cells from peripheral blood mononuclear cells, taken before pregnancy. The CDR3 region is CASRRLAGDTYNEQFF. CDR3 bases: TGTGCCAGCAGACGTCTAGCGGGAGACACCTACAATGAGCAGTTCTTC.